Below are 21 T cell receptor beta chains sequenced from a single sample in a study of T cells in Graves' hyperthyroidism and ophthalmopathy. There were TCR beta CDR3 regions amplified from RNA transcripts. HTBI primers were used for first-round RT-PCR of the TCR CDR3. TCRdb called the multiplex PCR reads again in MiXCR, with one record for every CDR3 protein. In the table there are about 530,000 distinct CDR3 sequences, under 20% of which are singletons. Sequencing used blood. The source is a woman in her late teens or twenties with Graves' ophthalmopathy.

This clonotype has only a few counts. A read error may account for a junction end that differs from germline. The chain combines TRBV7-2 with TRBJ2-7, with D unresolved. Looked up from germline, CDR1 is SGHTA and CDR2 is FQGNSA. CDR3 length: 15 residues. DNA of the CDR3: TGCGCCAGCAGCCAAGATAACGTAGTCTCCTACGAGCAGTACTTC. Its protein is CASSQDNVVSYEQYF.

This clonotype was recorded many times. This rearrangement joins TRBV7-2 to TRBJ2-2; D unresolved. The CDR3 runs to 14 residues. Germline CDR1 is SGHTA and CDR2 is FQGNSA. V was trimmed by 0 bases and J by 6 bases, leaving 8 bases between them. The CDR3 region has the DNA TGTGCCAGCAGCTTAGCCGTACAAGCCGGGGAGCTGTTTTTT. Translated: CASSLAVQAGELFF.

J is TRBJ2-1 and V is TRBV27; no firm D call. Germline CDR1 and CDR2: MNHEY and SMNVEV (reference sequence). The V gene lost 4 bases and the J gene lost 8 bases, with 12 bases spanning the gap. The CDR3 contains 13 residues. The CDR3 is CASSSSSFDEQFF. CDR3 DNA: TGTGCCAGCAGTTCCTCGTCCTTTGATGAGCAGTTCTTC.

This clonotype was observed at least ten times. The rearrangement links TRBV7-8 to TRBJ2-3, with a possible D match to TRBD1 (5 bases). Trimming left V 2 bases short and J 5 bases short, with 11 bases between. Germline-derived CDR1 and CDR2 are SGHVS and FQNEAQ. CDR3 length equals 14 residues. CDR3 nucleotides: TGTGCCAGCAGCTTAATAGGGGCCGTAGATACGCAGTATTTT. It is translated as CASSLIGAVDTQYF.

This clonotype was picked up many times. This chain uses TRBV20-1 with TRBJ2-1, with 9 bases aligning to TRBD2. Germline CDR1 is DFQATT and CDR2 is SNEGSKA (reference sequence). The CDR3 sequence is 13 residues long. V shed 6 bases, J shed 7 bases, and the junction held 7 bases outside the gene matches. The CDR3 region has the DNA TGCAGTGCGACTAGCGGAGGCTGGAATGAGCAGTTCTTC. Translated: CSATSGGWNEQFF.

V is TRBV9 and J is TRBJ2-7; 7 nucleotides agree with TRBD1. In germline, CDR1 is SGDLS, CDR2 YYNGEE. The CDR3 runs 14 residues. Trimming cost V 3 bases and J 3 bases; bases outside gene matches: 6. In nucleotides, the CDR3 is TGTGCCAGCAGCGAACGGGACAGAAACTACGAGCAGTACTTC. Encoded protein: CASSERDRNYEQYF.

This rearrangement joins TRBV9 to TRBJ2-2; TRBD2 matches 8 bases. The J segment lost 0 bases and the V segment lost 3 bases, leaving 10 bases of the junction unmatched. Per the germline V gene, CDR1 is SGDLS and CDR2 is YYNGEE. The CDR3 runs to 18 residues. The CDR3 spells CASSGSPTSESNTGELFF. The CDR3 DNA reads as TGTGCCAGCAGCGGGAGCCCGACTAGCGAGTCGAACACCGGGGAGCTGTTTTTT.

The chain links TRBV19 to TRBJ1-2; D ambiguous. Per the germline V gene, CDR1 is LNHDA and CDR2 is SQIVND (reference sequence). With 5 bases removed from V and 0 bases from J, the gap between germline ends came to 19 bases. This CDR3 comprises 17 residues. The CDR3 bases are TGTGCCAGTAGTCCTCCCCGCCCCGACGGGCCTAACTATGGCTACACCTTC. Translation gives CASSPPRPDGPNYGYTF.

In this sample, this clonotype turned up many times. The gene calls are TRBV3-1 and TRBJ2-1; D is ambiguous. The ends were cut back, 1 base at V and 6 bases at J, with 10 bases in the middle. CDR3 size: 14 residues. From germline, CDR1 is LGHDT and CDR2 YNNKEL (reference sequence). CDR3 amino acids: CASSQVEAPNEQFF. CDR3 nucleotide sequence: TGTGCCAGCAGCCAAGTCGAGGCCCCCAATGAGCAGTTCTTC.

This clonotype appeared many times. V gene TRBV7-3 combines with J gene TRBJ2-7, with D maybe TRBD2 (6 bases). CDR1 and CDR2 (germline): SGHTA, FQGTGA. V lost 5 bases and J 4 bases, leaving 15 bases between the germline ends. This CDR3 spans 14 amino acids. CDR3 coding DNA: TGTGCCAGCAGCCTAGGAGGGAGTCAATACGAGCAGTACTTC. This translates into CASSLGGSQYEQYF.

This clonotype was seen many times. The chain employs TRBV28 and TRBJ2-7, with 15 bases fitting TRBD2. This CDR3 comprises 18 residues. J lost 5 bases, V lost 4 bases, and 12 bases had no gene match. CDR1 and CDR2 (germline): MDHEN, SYDVKM. CDR3 nucleotides: TGTGCCAGCAGTTCCGGGACTAGCGGGAGGCCCGGAGGGGACGAGCAGTACTTC. Its translation: CASSSGTSGRPGGDEQYF.

Ten or more counts support this clonotype. The J gene is TRBJ2-3, the V gene TRBV6-1, with 7 bases matching TRBD1. The CDR3 is 16 residues long. Germline V gives CDR1 MNHNS, CDR2 SASEGT. Trimming at V came to 6 bases and at J to 2 bases, leaving 11 bases not matched to a gene. The CDR3 region has the DNA TGTGCCAGCAGGAAAGATCGGGACAGCGACACAGATACGCAGTATTTT. It codes for CASRKDRDSDTDTQYF.

This chain joins TRBV19 and TRBJ1-1; D is undetermined. The germline gives CDR1 LNHDA, CDR2 SQIVND (reference sequence). The CDR3 is 13 amino acids. Trimming took 6 bases from V and 1 from J, leaving 9 bases between them. DNA for the CDR3: TGTGCCAGTAGGGTTTCCGGGAACACTGAAGCTTTCTTT. Its protein is CASRVSGNTEAFF.

Ten or more counts support this clonotype. V usage is TRBV11-2 and J usage is TRBJ1-1; D is perhaps TRBD1 (5 bases). The ends were cut back, 5 bases at V and 4 bases at J, with 20 bases in the middle. The V gene's germline CDR1 is SGHAT and CDR2 FQNNGV. The CDR3 length is 16 residues. The CDR3 region is CASSRGVSSLSTEAFF. The DNA of the CDR3 is TGTGCCAGCAGCCGAGGGGTGTCATCTCTGAGCACTGAAGCTTTCTTT.

This clonotype occurred many times. V and J are TRBV20-1 and TRBJ1-2, with a tentative D call TRBD1 (6 bases). V was clipped by 0 bases and J by 8 bases, with 13 bases between them. Germline CDR1 is DFQATT and CDR2 is SNEGSKA (reference sequence). This CDR3 is 13 amino acids long. The CDR3 sequence is CSARDRQDGGYTF. In DNA, the CDR3 is TGCAGTGCTAGAGATCGACAGGACGGCGGCTACACCTTC.

The chain couples TRBV6-1 to TRBJ2-7; 7 bases map to TRBD2. Germline CDR1 and CDR2: MNHNS and SASEGT. The trim removed 6 bases at V and 1 base at J, leaving 9 bases unmatched. This CDR3 is 15 amino acids long. The CDR3 DNA sequence: TGTGCCAGCAGGAAAGCGGGGTCAGAATCCTACGAGCAGTACTTC. Protein: CASRKAGSESYEQYF.

The rearrangement joins TRBV20-1 to TRBJ2-7; D remains ambiguous. Germline V gene data show CDR1 as DFQATT and CDR2 as SNEGSKA (reference sequence). With 5 bases removed from V and 2 bases from J, the gap between germline ends came to 13 bases. This CDR3 comprises 13 residues. The CDR3 sequence: CSALDPLPYEQYF. CDR3 bases: TGCAGTGCTTTGGACCCATTACCCTACGAGCAGTACTTC.

The genes are TRBV29-1 and TRBJ2-1; D not resolved. CDR3 size: 14 residues. Trimming removed 1 base from V and 7 bases from J, with 14 bases in between. Germline V CDR1 and CDR2: SQVTM, ANQGSEA. The CDR3 reads CSVEVALRPNEQFF. DNA for the CDR3: TGCAGCGTTGAAGTGGCCCTCCGGCCTAATGAGCAGTTCTTC.

This clonotype was seen only a few times. CDR3 protein: CASSFAQSDYGYTF. CDR3 DNA: TGTGCCAGCAGTTTCGCACAGAGCGACTATGGCTACACCTTC. This sequence joins TRBV27 and TRBJ1-2; D gene uncertain. V was cut by 3 bases and J by 3 bases, with 11 bases left in between. This CDR3 spans 14 amino acids. The germline CDR1 and CDR2 sequences are MNHEY and SMNVEV (reference sequence).

This clonotype was found many times. The V and J genes are TRBV7-4 and TRBJ1-2; D is possibly TRBD1 (6 bases). Germline V CDR1 and CDR2: SGHVT, SQSDAQ. Trimming cost V 5 bases and J 3 bases, with 25 bases left between them. The CDR3 is 18 amino acids. In DNA, the CDR3 is TGTGCCAGCAGCCATACGGGACACATAGGAAGTTTTGACTATGGCTACACCTTC. Its translation is CASSHTGHIGSFDYGYTF.

The table lists this clonotype with a few counts. The chain uses TRBV4-1 and TRBJ1-5; D unresolved. The length of the CDR3 is 15 residues. Trimming took off 1 base at V and 3 bases at J, with 10 bases between the two ends. Germline CDR1 MGHRA, CDR2 YSYEKL. The DNA for the CDR3 is TGCGCCAGCAGCCAAGTGAACCAGTTCAATCAGCCCCAGCATTTT. Translation gives CASSQVNQFNQPQHF.